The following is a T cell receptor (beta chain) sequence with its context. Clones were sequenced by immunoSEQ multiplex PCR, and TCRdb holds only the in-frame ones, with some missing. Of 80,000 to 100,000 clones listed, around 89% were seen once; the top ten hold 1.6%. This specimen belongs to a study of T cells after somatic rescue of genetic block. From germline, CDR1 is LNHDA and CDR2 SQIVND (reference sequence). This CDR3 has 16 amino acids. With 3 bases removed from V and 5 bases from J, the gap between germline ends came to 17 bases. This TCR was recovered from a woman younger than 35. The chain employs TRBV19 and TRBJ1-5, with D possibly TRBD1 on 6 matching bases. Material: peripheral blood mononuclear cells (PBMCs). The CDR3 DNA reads TGTGCCAGTAGTATGGGGGCGAGGACAGTCGATCAGCCCCAGCATTTT. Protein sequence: CASSMGARTVDQPQHF.